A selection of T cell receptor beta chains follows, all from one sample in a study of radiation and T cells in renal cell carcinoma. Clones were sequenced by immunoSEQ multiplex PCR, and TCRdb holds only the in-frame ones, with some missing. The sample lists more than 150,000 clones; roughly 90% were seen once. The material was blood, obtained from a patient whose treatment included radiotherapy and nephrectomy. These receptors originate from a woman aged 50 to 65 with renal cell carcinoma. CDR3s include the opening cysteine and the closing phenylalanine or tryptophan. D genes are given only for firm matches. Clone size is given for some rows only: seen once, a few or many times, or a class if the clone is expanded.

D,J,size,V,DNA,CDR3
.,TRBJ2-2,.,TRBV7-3,TGTGCCAGCAGCTTAACAAGGGCCGACACCGGGGAGCTGTTTTTT,CASSLTRADTGELFF
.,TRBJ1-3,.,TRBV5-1,TGCGCCAGCAGCTTGGGCCAGGCGCCTTTTGCCGGAGGCTCCATATATTTT,CASSLGQAPFAGGSIYF
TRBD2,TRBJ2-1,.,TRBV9,TGTGCCAGCAGCGGTGGACTAGCGGGGGGCTATGAGCAGTTCTTC,CASSGGLAGGYEQFF
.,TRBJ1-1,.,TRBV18,TGTGCCAGCTCACCGGAAACTTCAAACACTGAAGCTTTCTTT,CASSPETSNTEAFF
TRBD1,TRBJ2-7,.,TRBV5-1,TGCGCCAGCAGCCCAACGACAGGGCTTCACGAGCAGTACTTC,CASSPTTGLHEQYF
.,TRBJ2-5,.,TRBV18,TGTGCCAGCTCACGGGAGGAGACCCAGTACTTC,CASSREETQYF
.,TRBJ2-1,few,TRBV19,TGTGCCAGTAGGCCCCGTCAGGGTAATGAGCAGTTCTTC,CASRPRQGNEQFF
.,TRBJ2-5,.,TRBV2,TGTGCCAGCAGACCGGATGTAAGGCACCAAGAGACCCAGTACTTC,CASRPDVRHQETQYF
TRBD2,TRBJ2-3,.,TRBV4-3,TGCGCCAGCAGTCTCGGACTAGCGGGGTCAGATACGCAGTATTTT,CASSLGLAGSDTQYF
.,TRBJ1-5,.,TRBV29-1,TGCAGCGTTGTACTCGGCTCAGGGCTCAATCAGCCCCAGCATTTT,CSVVLGSGLNQPQHF
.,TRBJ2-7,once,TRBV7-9,TGTGCCAGCAGCTCACACTTCGGCAGTCCTAGCTCCTACGAGCAGTACTTC,CASSSHFGSPSSYEQYF
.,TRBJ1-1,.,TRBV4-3,TGCGCCAGCAGCCAAGATCTAGGGGTGGTCACTGAAGCTTTCTTT,CASSQDLGVVTEAFF
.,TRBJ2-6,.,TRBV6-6,TGTGCCAGCAGTTACACGGAAGGGGCCAACGTCCTGACTTTC,CASSYTEGANVLTF
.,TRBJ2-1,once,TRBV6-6,TGTGCCAGCAGCGCAGACTGGCGCAGCTCCTACAATGAGCAGTTCTTC,CASSADWRSSYNEQFF
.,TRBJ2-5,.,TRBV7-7,TGTGCTAGCAGCTTACGACACCTTAGGGAAGAGACCCAGTACTTC,CASSLRHLREETQYF
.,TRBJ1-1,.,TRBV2,TGTGCCAGCAGTGCCCAGGGCTGGGGAACTGAAGCTTTCTTT,CASSAQGWGTEAFF
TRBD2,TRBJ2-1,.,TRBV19,TGTGCCAGTAGTATTCCCGGGGGGGTCTACAATGAGCAGTTCTTC,CASSIPGGVYNEQFF
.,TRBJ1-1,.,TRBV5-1,TGCGCCAGCAGCTGGACAGCGAACACTGAAGCTTTCTTT,CASSWTANTEAFF
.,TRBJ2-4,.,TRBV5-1,TGCGCCAGCAGCTTAGGGGATGCCAAAAACATTCAGTACTTC,CASSLGDAKNIQYF
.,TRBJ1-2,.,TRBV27,.,CASSTSRGGMNYGYTF
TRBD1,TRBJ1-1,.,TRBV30,TGTGCCGTGGGACAGGGCCTCACTGAAGCTTTCTTT,CAVGQGLTEAFF
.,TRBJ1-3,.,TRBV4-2,TGTGCCAGCAGCCAAGAAGTGGGGGGAAGCTCTGGAAACACCATATATTTT,CASSQEVGGSSGNTIYF
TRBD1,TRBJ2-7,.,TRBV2,TGTGCCAGCAGCTGGGACAGCGCCACCAGCGAGCAGTACTTC,CASSWDSATSEQYF
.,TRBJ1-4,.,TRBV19,TGTGCCAGTCAGCATCGGACGGCAACTAATGAAAAACTGTTTTTT,CASQHRTATNEKLFF
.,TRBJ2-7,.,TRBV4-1,TGCGCCAGCAGCCAGCCTACAGGGCTAGCCCCCTACGAGCAGTACTTC,CASSQPTGLAPYEQYF
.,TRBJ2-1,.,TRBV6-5,TGTGCCAGCAGAGCCGGGACACTCTCCTACAATGAGCAGTTCTTC,CASRAGTLSYNEQFF
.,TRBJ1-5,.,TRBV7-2,TGTGCCAGCAGCTTTTACGGCCAGAATCAGCCCCAGCATTTT,CASSFYGQNQPQHF
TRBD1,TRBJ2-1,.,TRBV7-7,TGTGCTAGCAGCTTAGAGGGACAGGTTCCTTACAATGAGCAGTTCTTC,CASSLEGQVPYNEQFF
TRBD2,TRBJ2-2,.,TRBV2,TGTGCCAGCAGTGGTAGCGGGGTTAGTACCGGGGAGCTGTTTTTT,CASSGSGVSTGELFF
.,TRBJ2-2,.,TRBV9,TGTGCCAGCAGCGTAGTTCGGGATATGACCGGGGAGCTGTTTTTT,CASSVVRDMTGELFF
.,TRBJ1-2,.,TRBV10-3,TGTGCCATCAAGGGAGGAACTGAGCTCTATGGCTACACCTTC,CAIKGGTELYGYTF
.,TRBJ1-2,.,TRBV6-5,TGTGCCAGCACCGGAGGCTATGGCTACACCTTC,CASTGGYGYTF
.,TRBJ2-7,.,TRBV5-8,TGTGCCAGCAGCTTCAGGACCTCCTACGAGCAGTACTTC,CASSFRTSYEQYF
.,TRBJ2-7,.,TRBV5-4,TGTGCCAGCAGCTTGGGCCCGGATACCTACGAGCAGTACTTC,CASSLGPDTYEQYF
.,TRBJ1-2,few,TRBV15,TGTGCCACCAGCGTATCGGGAAACCCCAACTATGGCTACACCTTC,CATSVSGNPNYGYTF
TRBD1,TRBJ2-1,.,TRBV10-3,TGTGCCTCGAGGCGGGACAGGGCCTCCAATGAGCAGTTCTTC,CASRRDRASNEQFF
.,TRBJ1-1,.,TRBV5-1,TGCGCCAGCAGCTTGCTCCCAGCGAACACTGAAGCTTTCTTT,CASSLLPANTEAFF
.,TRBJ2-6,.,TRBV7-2,TGTGCCAGCAGCTTCTATGGGGCCAACGTCCTGACTTTC,CASSFYGANVLTF
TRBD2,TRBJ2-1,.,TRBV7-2,TGTGCCAGCACTTACGGGGGGGTAGCAAACAATGAGCAGTTCTTC,CASTYGGVANNEQFF
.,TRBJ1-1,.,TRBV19,TGTGCCAGTAGTTGGGCAGATCGGAACACTGAAGCTTTCTTT,CASSWADRNTEAFF
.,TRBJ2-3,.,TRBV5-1,TGCGCCAGCAGCTTGGACGGAAGCACAGATACGCAGTATTTT,CASSLDGSTDTQYF
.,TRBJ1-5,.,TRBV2,TGTGCCAGCAGTGCTGGACTGATTTATCAGCCCCAGCATTTT,CASSAGLIYQPQHF